The sequence of this T cell receptor (beta chain) was determined in a study of shared clonotypes between healthy human individuals. Study information: Three CD4 naive, three CD4 memory, two CD8 naive and one CD8 memory plate were used per donor.

The study's findings and limits: Donor clonotype sharing was expected to depend on sequencing depth. In general, naive subsets displayed greater estimated richness than memory subsets did.

Sequencing used immunoSEQ multiplex PCR; TCRdb keeps in-frame clones, though not all of them. The data contain about 2 million clones, 85% to 95% of them singletons. Germline V CDR1 and CDR2: SGHAT, FQNNGV. The CDR3 is 13 amino acids. Trimming shortened V by 3 bases and J by 2 bases, and 8 bases separated the two germline ends. With respect to this clone: Its antigen is undetermined.

The chain employs TRBV11-2 and TRBJ2-7; D ambiguous. Sample: naive CD4+ T cells sorted from blood. Documented subset: CD45RA+ positively selected. The receptor comes from a man younger than 30 in good health. The CDR3 DNA reads TGTGCCAGCAGCTTCACAGAGACCTACGAGCAGTACTTC. It is translated as CASSFTETYEQYF.